The sequence of this T cell receptor beta chain was determined in a study of blood T cells in healthy people across ages. The V and J ends lost 4 bases and 6 bases, in that order; junction bases with no gene match: 5. The CDR3 extends over 13 amino acids. The V gene's germline CDR1 is SGHRS and CDR2 YFSETQ. This clonotype appeared many times. Primed by a sample-barcoded 5' primer and a J-beta primer mix, a second PCR proceeded for roughly 6 to 12 cycles. MiXCR, applied by TCRdb to the 5' RACE reads, yields one record per CDR3 protein. The repertoire consists of roughly 1,700,000 distinct CDR3 sequences, with about 30% occurring once and the leading ten covering roughly 8%.

This sequence was found in a woman under 40 in good health. Sequencing was done on a sample of blood. J is TRBJ1-2 and V is TRBV5-1; 8 nucleotides line up with TRBD1. Written as DNA, the CDR3 is TGCGCCAGCAGCCAGGACAGGGCGGATGGCTACACCTTC. It is translated as CASSQDRADGYTF.